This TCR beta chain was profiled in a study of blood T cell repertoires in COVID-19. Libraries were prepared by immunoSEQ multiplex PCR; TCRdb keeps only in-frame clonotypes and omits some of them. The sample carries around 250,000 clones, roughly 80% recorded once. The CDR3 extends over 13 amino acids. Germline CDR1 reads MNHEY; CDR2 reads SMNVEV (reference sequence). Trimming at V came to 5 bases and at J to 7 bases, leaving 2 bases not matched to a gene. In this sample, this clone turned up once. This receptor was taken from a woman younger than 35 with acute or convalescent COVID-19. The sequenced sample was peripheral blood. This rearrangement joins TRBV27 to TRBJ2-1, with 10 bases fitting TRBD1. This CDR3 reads CASSMDRGNEQFF. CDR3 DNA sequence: TGTGCCAGCAGTATGGACAGGGGGAATGAGCAGTTCTTC.